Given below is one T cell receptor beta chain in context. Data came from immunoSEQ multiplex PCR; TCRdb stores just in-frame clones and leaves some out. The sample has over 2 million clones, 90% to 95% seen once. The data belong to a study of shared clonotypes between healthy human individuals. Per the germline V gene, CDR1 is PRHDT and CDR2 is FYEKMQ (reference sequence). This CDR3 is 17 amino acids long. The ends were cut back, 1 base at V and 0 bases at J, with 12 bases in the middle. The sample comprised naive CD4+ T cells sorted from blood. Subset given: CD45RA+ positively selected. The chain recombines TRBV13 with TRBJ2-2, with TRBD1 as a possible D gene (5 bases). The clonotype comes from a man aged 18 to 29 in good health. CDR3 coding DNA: TGTGCCAGCAGCTTAGAGGGGTGGACATCGAACACCGGGGAGCTGTTTTTT. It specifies CASSLEGWTSNTGELFF. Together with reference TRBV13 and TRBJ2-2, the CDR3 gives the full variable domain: AAGVIQSPRHLIKEKRETATLKCYPIPRHDTVYWYQQGPGQDPQFLISFYEKMQSDKGSIPDRFSAQQFSDYHSELNMSSLELGDSALYFCASSLEGWTSNTGELFFGEGSRLTVL.